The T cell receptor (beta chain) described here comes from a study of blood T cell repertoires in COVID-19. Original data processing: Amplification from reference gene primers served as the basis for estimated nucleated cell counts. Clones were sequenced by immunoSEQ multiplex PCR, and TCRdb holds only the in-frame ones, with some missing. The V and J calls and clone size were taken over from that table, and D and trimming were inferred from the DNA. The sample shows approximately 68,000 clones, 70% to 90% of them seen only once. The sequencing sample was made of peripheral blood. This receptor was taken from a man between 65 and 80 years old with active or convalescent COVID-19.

CDR3 region: CASSPTGTALNTEAFF. The CDR3 coding sequence is TGTGCCAGCTCACCAACCGGGACAGCATTGAACACTGAAGCTTTCTTT. V gene TRBV18 combines with J gene TRBJ1-1; 7 nucleotides match TRBD1. The length of the CDR3 is 16 residues. After removal of 2 bases from V and 0 bases from J, the junction contained 6 bases not matched to a gene. From germline, CDR1 is KGHSH and CDR2 LQKENI.